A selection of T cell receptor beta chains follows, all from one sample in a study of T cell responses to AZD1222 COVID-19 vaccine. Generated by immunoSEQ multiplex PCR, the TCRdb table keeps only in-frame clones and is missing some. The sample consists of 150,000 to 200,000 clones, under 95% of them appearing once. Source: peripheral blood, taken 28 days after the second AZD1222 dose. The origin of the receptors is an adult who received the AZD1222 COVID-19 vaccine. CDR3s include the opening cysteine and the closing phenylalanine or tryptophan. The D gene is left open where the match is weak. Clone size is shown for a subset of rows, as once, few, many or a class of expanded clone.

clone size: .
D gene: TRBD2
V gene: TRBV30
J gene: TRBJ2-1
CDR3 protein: CAWRLGMEVGTLAGGYNEQFF
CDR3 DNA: TGTGCCTGGAGGTTGGGGATGGAGGTTGGGACCTTAGCGGGGGGGTACAATGAGCAGTTCTTC

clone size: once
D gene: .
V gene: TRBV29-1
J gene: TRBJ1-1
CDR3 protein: CSATGVMNTEAFF
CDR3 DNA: TGCAGCGCAACAGGCGTCATGAACACTGAAGCTTTCTTT

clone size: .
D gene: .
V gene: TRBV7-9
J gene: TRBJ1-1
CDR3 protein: CASSPAGKDSFRDTEAFF
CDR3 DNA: TGTGCCAGCAGCCCCGCCGGCAAGGATAGTTTCCGTGACACTGAAGCTTTCTTT

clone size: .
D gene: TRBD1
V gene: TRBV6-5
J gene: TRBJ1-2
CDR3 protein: CASSYSDRGAYGYTF
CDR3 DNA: TGTGCCAGCAGTTACTCGGACAGGGGAGCCTATGGCTACACCTTC

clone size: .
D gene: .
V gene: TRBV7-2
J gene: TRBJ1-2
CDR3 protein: CASSLYPDYKAPYGYTF
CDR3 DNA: TGTGCCAGCAGCTTATATCCCGACTATAAAGCACCCTATGGCTACACCTTC

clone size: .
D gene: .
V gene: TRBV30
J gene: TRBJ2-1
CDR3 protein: CAWIVMEYNEQFF
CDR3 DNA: TGTGCCTGGATTGTCATGGAGTACAATGAGCAGTTCTTC

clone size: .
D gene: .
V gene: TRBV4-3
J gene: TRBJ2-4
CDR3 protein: CASSQVELPGVQYF
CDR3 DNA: TGCGCCAGCAGCCAAGTTGAGCTTCCCGGAGTTCAGTACTTC

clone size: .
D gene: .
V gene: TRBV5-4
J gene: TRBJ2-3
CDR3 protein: CASSTRPTDTQYF
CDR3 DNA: TGTGCCAGCAGCACCCGACCCACAGATACGCAGTATTTT

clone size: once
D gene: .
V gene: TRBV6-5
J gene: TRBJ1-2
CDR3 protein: CASSYGGLGYGYTF
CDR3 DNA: TGTGCCAGCAGTTACGGGGGGCTGGGCTATGGCTACACCTTC

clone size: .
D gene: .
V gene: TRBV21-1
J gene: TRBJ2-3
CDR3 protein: CASSKQKSTQYF
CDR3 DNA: TGTGCCAGCAGCAAACAAAAGTCTACGCAGTATTTT

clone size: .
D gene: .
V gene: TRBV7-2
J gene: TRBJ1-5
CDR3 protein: CASSQSRGQPQHF
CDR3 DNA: TGTGCCAGCAGCCAGTCTCGAGGCCAGCCCCAGCATTTT

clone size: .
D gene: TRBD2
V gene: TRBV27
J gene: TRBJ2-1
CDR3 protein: CASSLFSRGGLAENEQFF
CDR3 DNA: TGTGCCAGCAGTTTATTTTCCCGGGGGGGATTGGCGGAAAATGAGCAGTTCTTC

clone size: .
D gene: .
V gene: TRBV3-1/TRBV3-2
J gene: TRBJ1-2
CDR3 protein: CATKDGNYGYTF
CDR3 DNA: TGTGCCACCAAGGACGGTAACTATGGCTACACCTTC

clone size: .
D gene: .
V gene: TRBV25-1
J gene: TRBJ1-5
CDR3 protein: CASSELRGGSNQPQHF
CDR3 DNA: TGTGCCAGCAGTGAATTAAGGGGGGGGAGCAATCAGCCCCAGCATTTT

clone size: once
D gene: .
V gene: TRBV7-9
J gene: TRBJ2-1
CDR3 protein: CASSLNPDNEQFF
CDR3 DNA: TGTGCCAGCAGCTTAAACCCGGACAATGAGCAGTTCTTC

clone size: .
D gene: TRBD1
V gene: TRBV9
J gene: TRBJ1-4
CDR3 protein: CASSDGQGTGNEKLFF
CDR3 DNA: TGTGCCAGCAGCGATGGACAGGGAACGGGGAATGAAAAACTGTTTTTT

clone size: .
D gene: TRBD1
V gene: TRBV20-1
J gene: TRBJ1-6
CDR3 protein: CSASRDRGFSPLHF
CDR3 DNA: TGCAGTGCTAGTCGGGACAGGGGGTTTTCACCCCTCCACTTT

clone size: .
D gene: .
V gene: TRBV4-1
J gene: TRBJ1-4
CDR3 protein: CASSQVQGSNEKLFF
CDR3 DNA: TGCGCCAGCAGCCAAGTGCAGGGGTCTAATGAAAAACTGTTTTTT

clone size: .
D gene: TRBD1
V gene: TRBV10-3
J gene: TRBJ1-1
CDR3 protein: CAISGDRVIPNTEAFF
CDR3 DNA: TGTGCCATCAGCGGGGACAGGGTAATACCGAACACTGAAGCTTTCTTT

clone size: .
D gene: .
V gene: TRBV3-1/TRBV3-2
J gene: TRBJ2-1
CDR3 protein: CASSQVPPNEQFF
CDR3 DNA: TGTGCCAGCAGCCAAGTGCCCCCAAATGAGCAGTTCTTC

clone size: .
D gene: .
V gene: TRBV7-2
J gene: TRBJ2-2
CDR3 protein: CASRKRTEGTGELFF
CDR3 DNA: TGTGCCAGCAGGAAGCGGACTGAGGGGACCGGGGAGCTGTTTTTT

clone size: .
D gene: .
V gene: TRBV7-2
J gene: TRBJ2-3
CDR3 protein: CASSLAPGTGVTDTQYF
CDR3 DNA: TGTGCCAGCAGCTTAGCGCCGGGGACGGGAGTCACAGATACGCAGTATTTT

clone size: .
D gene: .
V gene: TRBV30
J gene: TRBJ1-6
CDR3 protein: CAWAGGDNSPLHF
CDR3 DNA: TGTGCCTGGGCCGGGGGGGATAATTCACCCCTCCACTTT

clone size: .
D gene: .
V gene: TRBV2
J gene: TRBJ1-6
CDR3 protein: CASSEFPGRTLHF
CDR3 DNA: TGTGCCAGCAGTGAATTCCCCGGGAGAACCCTCCACTTT

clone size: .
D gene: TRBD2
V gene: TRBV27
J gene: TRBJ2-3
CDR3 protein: CASSRASGGFTDTQYF
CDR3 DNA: TGTGCCAGCAGTCGAGCTAGCGGGGGCTTCACAGATACGCAGTATTTT

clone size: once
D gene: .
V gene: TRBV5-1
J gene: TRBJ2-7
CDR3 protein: CASSFEGAGEQYF
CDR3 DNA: TGCGCCAGCAGCTTCGAAGGAGCCGGGGAGCAGTACTTC

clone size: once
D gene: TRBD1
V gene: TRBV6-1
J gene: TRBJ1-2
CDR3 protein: CASSEGQGFTYGYTF
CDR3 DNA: TGTGCCAGCAGCGAAGGACAGGGGTTTACCTATGGCTACACCTTC

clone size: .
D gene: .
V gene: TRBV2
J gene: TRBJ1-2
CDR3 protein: CASSEGSVANYGYTF
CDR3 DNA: TGTGCCAGCAGTGAAGGCTCAGTAGCTAACTATGGCTACACCTTC